This is a list of T cell receptor beta chains from one sample in a study of metastatic and nonmetastatic thyroid tumors. TCRdb re-called clones via MiXCR from the PCR reads. This sample yields approximately 6,900 clones, of which 25% to 30% are seen a single time; around 15% belongs to the top ten. Sequencing was carried out using adjacent normal tissue. These receptors were collected from a male donor with papillary thyroid cancer or a benign thyroid nodule (not recorded which). Some clones in this sample may be carry-over from other donors' samples. CDR3s include the opening cysteine and the closing phenylalanine or tryptophan. The D gene is left open where the match is weak. Size values are once, few and many counts, or a class for expanded clones, and some rows have none.

clone_size: .; d_call: TRBD2; j_call: TRBJ2-1; v_call: TRBV13; cdr3_aa: CASSNLAGGGEQFF; cdr3_nt: TGTGCCAGCAGCAACCTAGCGGGAGGTGGTGAGCAGTTCTTC
clone_size: medium-sized; d_call: .; j_call: TRBJ2-2; v_call: TRBV18; cdr3_aa: CASSPEIQGITGELFF; cdr3_nt: TGTGCCAGCTCACCAGAGATTCAGGGAATCACCGGGGAGCTGTTTTTT
clone_size: .; d_call: .; j_call: TRBJ1-5; v_call: TRBV10-3; cdr3_aa: CAISDVGPGNQPKNF; cdr3_nt: .
clone_size: .; d_call: TRBD2; j_call: TRBJ2-7; v_call: TRBV7-6; cdr3_aa: CASSLRGLAYEQYF; cdr3_nt: TGTGCCAGCAGCTTAAGGGGACTAGCCTACGAGCAGTACTTC
clone_size: large; d_call: TRBD1; j_call: TRBJ1-3; v_call: TRBV6-1; cdr3_aa: CASSWTGSGNTIYF; cdr3_nt: TGTGCCAGCAGCTGGACAGGCTCTGGAAACACCATATATTTT
clone_size: .; d_call: .; j_call: TRBJ2-5; v_call: TRBV6-1; cdr3_aa: CASTALGRSRGETQYF; cdr3_nt: TGTGCCAGCACCGCACTGGGGAGGTCACGGGGGGAGACCCAGTACTTC
clone_size: few; d_call: .; j_call: TRBJ2-2; v_call: TRBV18; cdr3_aa: CASSPGTMNTGELFF; cdr3_nt: TGTGCCAGCTCACCGGGGACGATGAACACCGGGGAGCTGTTTTTT
clone_size: .; d_call: TRBD1; j_call: TRBJ2-5; v_call: TRBV6-4; cdr3_aa: CASSEATGGETQYF; cdr3_nt: TGTGCCAGCAGTGAAGCTACAGGGGGGGAGACCCAGTACTTC
clone_size: few; d_call: .; j_call: TRBJ1-1; v_call: TRBV28; cdr3_aa: CASTQAFRTEAFF; cdr3_nt: TGTGCCAGCACACAGGCGTTCCGCACTGAAGCTTTCTTT
clone_size: medium-sized; d_call: .; j_call: TRBJ2-1; v_call: TRBV28; cdr3_aa: CASEGNEQFF; cdr3_nt: TGTGCCTCCGAAGGCAATGAGCAGTTCTTC
clone_size: many; d_call: .; j_call: TRBJ2-1; v_call: TRBV7-8; cdr3_aa: CASSPGDLRNEQFF; cdr3_nt: TGTGCCAGCAGCCCGGGGGATCTTCGGAATGAGCAGTTCTTC
clone_size: .; d_call: .; j_call: TRBJ2-1; v_call: TRBV7-8; cdr3_aa: CASSLGGLQENEQFF; cdr3_nt: TGTGCCAGCAGCTTAGGAGGCCTCCAAGAAAATGAGCAGTTCTTC
clone_size: medium-sized; d_call: .; j_call: TRBJ1-2; v_call: TRBV6-4; cdr3_aa: CASSDSPLGSEGYTF; cdr3_nt: TGTGCTAGCAGTGACTCACCCCTCGGGAGCGAGGGCTACACCTTC
clone_size: .; d_call: TRBD2; j_call: TRBJ2-1; v_call: TRBV20-1; cdr3_aa: CSARGTSGRAEQFF; cdr3_nt: TGCAGTGCTAGAGGGACTAGCGGGAGAGCAGAGCAGTTCTTC
clone_size: .; d_call: .; j_call: TRBJ1-6; v_call: TRBV20-1; cdr3_aa: CSARGTSNSPLHF; cdr3_nt: TGCAGTGCTAGAGGGACAAGTAATTCACCCCTCCACTTT
clone_size: .; d_call: .; j_call: TRBJ1-5; v_call: TRBV5-6; cdr3_aa: CASSLTGVYSNQPQHF; cdr3_nt: TGTGCCAGCAGCTTGACAGGAGTTTATAGCAATCAGCCCCAGCATTTT
clone_size: medium-sized; d_call: .; j_call: TRBJ2-1; v_call: TRBV7-2; cdr3_aa: CASSRSSGDSYNEQFF; cdr3_nt: TGTGCCAGCAGTCGTTCCAGCGGAGACTCCTACAATGAGCAGTTCTTC
clone_size: .; d_call: TRBD1; j_call: TRBJ2-7; v_call: TRBV4-1; cdr3_aa: CASSQVLTGVYEQYF; cdr3_nt: TGCGCCAGCAGCCAAGTTTTGACAGGGGTCTACGAGCAGTACTTC
clone_size: .; d_call: .; j_call: TRBJ1-2; v_call: TRBV19; cdr3_aa: CASSIITGGDYGYTF; cdr3_nt: TGTGCCAGTAGTATAATCACAGGAGGAGACTATGGCTACACCTTC
clone_size: few; d_call: .; j_call: TRBJ2-1; v_call: TRBV28; cdr3_aa: CASRLSVEQFF; cdr3_nt: TGTGCCAGCAGACTTAGTGTTGAGCAGTTCTTC
clone_size: once; d_call: TRBD2; j_call: TRBJ2-1; v_call: TRBV11-2; cdr3_aa: CASSLGGTSGGLAYNEQFF; cdr3_nt: TGTGCCAGCAGCTTAGGAGGGACTAGCGGGGGGTTGGCGTATAATGAGCAGTTCTTC
clone_size: few; d_call: TRBD1; j_call: TRBJ1-1; v_call: TRBV20-1; cdr3_aa: CSAQQGSNTEAFF; cdr3_nt: TGCAGTGCCCAACAGGGGTCCAACACTGAAGCTTTCTTT
clone_size: few; d_call: .; j_call: TRBJ2-1; v_call: TRBV24-1; cdr3_aa: CATSSIYEQFF; cdr3_nt: TGTGCCACCAGTTCCATTTATGAGCAGTTCTTC
clone_size: .; d_call: .; j_call: TRBJ1-4; v_call: TRBV25-1; cdr3_aa: CASSESTSGNEKLFF; cdr3_nt: TGTGCCAGCAGTGAATCAACGTCCGGGAATGAAAAACTGTTTTTT
clone_size: medium-sized; d_call: .; j_call: TRBJ1-1; v_call: TRBV9; cdr3_aa: CASSVDGGGGTEAFF; cdr3_nt: TGTGCCAGCAGCGTAGACGGGGGAGGGGGCACTGAAGCTTTCTTT
clone_size: few; d_call: .; j_call: TRBJ1-1; v_call: TRBV6-5; cdr3_aa: CASSYSATGTEAFF; cdr3_nt: TGTGCCAGCAGTTACTCGGCCACGGGCACTGAAGCTTTCTTT
clone_size: few; d_call: .; j_call: TRBJ2-1; v_call: TRBV19; cdr3_aa: CASSILTQGYEQFF; cdr3_nt: TGTGCCAGTAGTATTTTGACCCAGGGCTATGAGCAGTTCTTC
clone_size: .; d_call: TRBD1; j_call: TRBJ1-5; v_call: TRBV7-2; cdr3_aa: CASSYTGGAKPQHF; cdr3_nt: TGTGCCAGCAGCTATACAGGGGGCGCTAAGCCCCAGCATTTT
clone_size: many; d_call: .; j_call: TRBJ1-1; v_call: TRBV5-6; cdr3_aa: CASSLSGTENTEAFF; cdr3_nt: TGTGCCAGCAGCCTCTCCGGGACGGAGAACACTGAAGCTTTCTTT
clone_size: medium-sized; d_call: .; j_call: TRBJ2-3; v_call: TRBV12-3/TRBV12-4; cdr3_aa: CASSLLVGATDTQYF; cdr3_nt: TGTGCCAGCAGTTTATTAGTCGGGGCCACAGATACGCAGTATTTT
clone_size: many; d_call: TRBD2; j_call: TRBJ2-7; v_call: TRBV28; cdr3_aa: CASRGGSGRAGRYEQYF; cdr3_nt: TGTGCCAGCAGGGGGGGTAGCGGGAGGGCCGGTCGCTACGAGCAGTACTTC
clone_size: .; d_call: TRBD1; j_call: TRBJ2-5; v_call: TRBV7-2; cdr3_aa: CASSPDQGEQETQYF; cdr3_nt: TGTGCCAGCAGCCCGGACCAGGGGGAACAAGAGACCCAGTACTTC